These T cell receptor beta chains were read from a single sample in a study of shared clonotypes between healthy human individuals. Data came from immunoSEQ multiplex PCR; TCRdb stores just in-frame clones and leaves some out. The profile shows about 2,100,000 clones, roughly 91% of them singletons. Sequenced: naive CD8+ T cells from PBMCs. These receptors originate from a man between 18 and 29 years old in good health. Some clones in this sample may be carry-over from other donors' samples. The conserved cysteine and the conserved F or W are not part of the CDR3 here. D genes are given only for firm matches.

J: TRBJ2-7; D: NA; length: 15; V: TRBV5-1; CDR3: ASSLAGGGLSSYEQY
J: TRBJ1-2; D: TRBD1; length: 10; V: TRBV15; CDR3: ATSSGGRGYT
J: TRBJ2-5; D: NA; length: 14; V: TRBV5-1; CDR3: ASSLKSGNNGETQY
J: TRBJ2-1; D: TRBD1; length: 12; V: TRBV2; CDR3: ASMQGASYNEQF
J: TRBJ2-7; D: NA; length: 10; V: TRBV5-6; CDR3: ASSLGVGEQY
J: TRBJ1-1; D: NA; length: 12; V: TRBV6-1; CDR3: ASSQQGTYTEAF
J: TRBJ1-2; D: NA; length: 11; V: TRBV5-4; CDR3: ASSFTGSYGYT
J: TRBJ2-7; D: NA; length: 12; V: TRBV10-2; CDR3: ASSERLGFDEQY
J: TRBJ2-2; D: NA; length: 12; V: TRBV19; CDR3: ASSSPRATGELF
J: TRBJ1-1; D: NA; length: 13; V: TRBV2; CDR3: ASSVAGEEAGGAF
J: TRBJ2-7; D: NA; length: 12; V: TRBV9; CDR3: ASSEGFGLLEQY
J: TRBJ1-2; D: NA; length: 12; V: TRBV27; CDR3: ASSLRLASNGYT
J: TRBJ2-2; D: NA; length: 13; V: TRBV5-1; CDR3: ASTHYLGDTGELF
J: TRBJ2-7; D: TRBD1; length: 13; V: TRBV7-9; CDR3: ASSGVGTGAYEQY
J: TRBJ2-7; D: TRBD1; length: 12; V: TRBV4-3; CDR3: ASSPGTGFKSKY
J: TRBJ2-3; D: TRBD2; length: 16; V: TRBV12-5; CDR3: ASGLEVPSGRATNTQY
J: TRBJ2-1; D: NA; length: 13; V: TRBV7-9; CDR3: ASSPRLSSYNEQF
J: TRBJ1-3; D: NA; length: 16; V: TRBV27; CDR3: ASSLLGIKGLSGNTIY
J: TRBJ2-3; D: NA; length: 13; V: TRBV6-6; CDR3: ASSYSERLADTQY
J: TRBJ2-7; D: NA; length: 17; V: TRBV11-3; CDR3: ASSLKGRPFGPHNYEQY
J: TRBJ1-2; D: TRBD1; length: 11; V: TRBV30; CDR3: AWIGQGANGYT
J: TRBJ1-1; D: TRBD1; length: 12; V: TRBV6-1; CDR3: ASSGDSMYTEAF
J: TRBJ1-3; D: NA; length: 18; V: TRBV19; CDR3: ASSMPGPSHRRETGNTIY
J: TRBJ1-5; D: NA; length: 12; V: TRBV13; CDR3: ASSFRGSNQPQH
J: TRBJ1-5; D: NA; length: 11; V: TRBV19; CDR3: ASSTDSVHPQH
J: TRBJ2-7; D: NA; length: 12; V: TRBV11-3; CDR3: ASSLGTGRHEQY
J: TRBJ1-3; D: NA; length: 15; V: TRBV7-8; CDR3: ASSLGGTGASGNTIY
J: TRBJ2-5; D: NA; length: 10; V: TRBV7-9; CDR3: ASRGGRETQY
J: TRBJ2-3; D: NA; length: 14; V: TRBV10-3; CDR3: AISEGLASSTDTQY
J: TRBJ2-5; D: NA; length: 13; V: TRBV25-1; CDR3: ASSRQGGGAETQY
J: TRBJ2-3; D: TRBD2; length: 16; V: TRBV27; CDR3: ASSLSNVAGGVIHTQY
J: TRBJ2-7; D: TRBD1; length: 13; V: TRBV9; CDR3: ASSVAGTGSYEQY
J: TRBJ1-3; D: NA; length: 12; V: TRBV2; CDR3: ASSVREAGNTIY
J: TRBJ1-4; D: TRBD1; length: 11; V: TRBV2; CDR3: ASEGQGEEKLF
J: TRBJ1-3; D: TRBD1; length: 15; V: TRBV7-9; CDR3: ASSHVRQGAGGNTIY
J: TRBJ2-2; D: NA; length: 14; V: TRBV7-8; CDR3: ASSLETPSGTGELF
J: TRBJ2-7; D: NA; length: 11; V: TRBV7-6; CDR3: ASSSPVGREQY
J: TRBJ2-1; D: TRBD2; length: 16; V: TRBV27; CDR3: ASSATSGSPTAYNEQF
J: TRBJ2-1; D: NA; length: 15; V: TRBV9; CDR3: ASSPHPRHRVEVEQF
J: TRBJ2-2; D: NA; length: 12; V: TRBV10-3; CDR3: AISGWGNTGELF
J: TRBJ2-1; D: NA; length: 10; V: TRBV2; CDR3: ARNTKRNEQF
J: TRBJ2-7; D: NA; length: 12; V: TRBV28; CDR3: ASSHRTPRYEQY
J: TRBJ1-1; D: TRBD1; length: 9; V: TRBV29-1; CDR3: SVETNRGAF
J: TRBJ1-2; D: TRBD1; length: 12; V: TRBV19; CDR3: ASSTGTGGYGYT
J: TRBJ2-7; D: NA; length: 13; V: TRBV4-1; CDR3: ASSHGTDPSYEQY
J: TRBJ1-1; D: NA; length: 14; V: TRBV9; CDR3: ASSLSSAAMNTEAF
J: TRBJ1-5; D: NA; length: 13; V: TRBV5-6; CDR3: ASSYRWQEGQPQH
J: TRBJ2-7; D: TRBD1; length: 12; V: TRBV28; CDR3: ASIPDRGNYEQY
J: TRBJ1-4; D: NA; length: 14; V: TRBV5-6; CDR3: ASSFRRRTTNEKLF